Following are 3 T cell receptor beta chains from one sample sequenced in a study of T cells expressing NK-cell markers. TCRdb re-analyzed the 5' RACE reads; it lists each CDR3 protein once, without DNA. The ten top clones account for around 4%, within a sample of 550,000 to 600,000 distinct CDR3 sequences. The specimen sequenced was blood T cells: a sorted CD56 or NKG2C T cell subset, CD4+ or CD8+ T cells, or bulk PBMC T cells (not recorded which). All receptors derive from a man between 18 and 29 years old in good health.

The V and J genes are TRBV5-1 and TRBJ2-1. There are 14 residues in the CDR3. CDR1 and CDR2 (germline): SGHRS, YFSETQ. CDR3 loop: CASSQSQSYNEQFF.

CDR3 sequence: CASSYTGYQPQHF. The chain couples TRBV5-1 to TRBJ1-5; the TRBD1 assignment by TCRdb is unverifiable without DNA. The CDR3 covers 13 residues. Looked up from germline, CDR1 is SGHRS and CDR2 is YFSETQ.

The V gene is TRBV10-3, the J gene TRBJ2-6. CDR3 length: 14 amino acids. In germline, CDR1 is ENHRY, CDR2 SYGVKD. CDR3 in amino acids: CAISGEAGANVLTF.